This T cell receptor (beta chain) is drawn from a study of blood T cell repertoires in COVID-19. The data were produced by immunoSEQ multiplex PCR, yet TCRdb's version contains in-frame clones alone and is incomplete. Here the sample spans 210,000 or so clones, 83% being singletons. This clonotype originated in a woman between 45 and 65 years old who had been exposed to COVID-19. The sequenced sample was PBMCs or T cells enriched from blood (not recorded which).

CDR3 region: CASSLPREGSNYGYTF. The DNA for the CDR3 is TGTGCCAGCAGTCTGCCCCGTGAGGGCTCTAACTATGGCTACACCTTC. V and J are TRBV28 and TRBJ1-2; D gene unclear. The CDR3 is made up of 16 amino acids. Germline V lookup: CDR1 MDHEN, CDR2 SYDVKM. Trimming took 5 bases from V and 0 from J, leaving 16 bases between them.